Presented here are 7 T cell receptor beta chains from one specimen sequenced in a study of cytomegalovirus exposure and HLA in healthy donors. Profiling relied on immunoSEQ multiplex PCR, and the TCRdb table lists in-frame clones only, not all of them. The table lists 300,000 to 450,000 clones, about nine tenths of them singletons. The specimen sequenced was PBMCs. These receptors came from a woman in her late teens or twenties in good health and CMV-seronegative.

This clone was seen a single time. This chain joins TRBV6-5 and TRBJ1-1; 8 bases are shared with TRBD1. Germline loops: CDR1 MNHEY, CDR2 SVGAGI. This CDR3 is built from 15 residues. Trimming removed 6 bases from V and 1 base from J; junction bases left unmatched: 7. CDR3 DNA sequence: TGTGCCAGCAGACCTGACAGGGGAGAGAACACTGAAGCTTTCTTT. Its translation is CASRPDRGENTEAFF.

As concerns this clone: This specimen includes other DNA sequences encoding the same CDR3. This CDR3 reads CASSFPGGTYNEQFF. In DNA form, the CDR3 reads TGTGCCAGCAGTTTTCCAGGGGGGACCTACAATGAGCAGTTCTTC. This sequence joins TRBV27 and TRBJ2-1; tentatively, D is TRBD1 (7 bases). The CDR3 extends over 15 amino acids. Germline CDR1 MNHEY, CDR2 SMNVEV (reference sequence). The V gene lost 3 bases and the J gene lost 2 bases, with 11 bases spanning the gap.

The J gene is TRBJ1-5, the V gene TRBV19, with D unclear. This CDR3 region has 14 residues. Germline V gene data show CDR1 as LNHDA and CDR2 as SQIVND (reference sequence). V gave up 4 bases and J gave up 3 bases, with 10 bases separating them. The CDR3 nucleotides are TGTGCCAGTAGTACCGGGGTCGTCAATCAGCCCCAGCATTTT. This codes for CASSTGVVNQPQHF.

The V call is TRBV19, the J call TRBJ1-4; D might be TRBD1 (6 bases). CDR1 is LNHDA, CDR2 SQIVND, per germline (reference sequence). This CDR3 comprises 15 residues. V lost 5 bases and J lost 7, with 17 bases in between. The CDR3 spells CASSLQGRRGEKLFF. The CDR3 coding sequence is TGTGCCAGTAGTCTCCAGGGGAGAAGAGGTGAAAAACTGTTTTTT.

J is TRBJ2-5 and V is TRBV6-6; D not certain. Germline-derived CDR1 and CDR2 are MNHNY and SVGAGI (reference sequence). CDR3 size: 15 residues. Trimming pared 6 bases from V and 2 bases from J, leaving 16 bases between. CDR3: CASRWARRGQETQYF. DNA for the CDR3: TGTGCCAGCAGATGGGCTCGGCGTGGTCAAGAGACCCAGTACTTC.

The rearrangement links TRBV10-3 to TRBJ2-7; 10 bases are a match to TRBD2. Germline CDR1 is ENHRY and CDR2 is SYGVKD. The CDR3 contains 17 residues. V gave up 0 bases and J gave up 2 bases; unmatched junction bases: 7. The CDR3 DNA reads as TGTGCCATCAGTGAGTCGAGCGGGGGGGCAAGGACCTACGAGCAGTACTTC. Protein product: CAISESSGGARTYEQYF.

This chain links TRBV6-5 with TRBJ2-2; D is ambiguous. CDR3 size: 13 residues. Germline V gene lookup returns CDR1 MNHEY and CDR2 SVGAGI. The V end lost 7 bases, the J end lost 1 base, and 7 bases lay between the germline ends. CDR3 amino acids: CASNGGNTGELFF. CDR3 nucleotide sequence: TGTGCCAGCAATGGCGGGAACACCGGGGAGCTGTTTTTT.